The rows below give T cell receptor beta chains drawn from one sample of a study of T cell responses to AZD1222 COVID-19 vaccine. Sequenced by immunoSEQ multiplex PCR; TCRdb stores in-frame clones only, minus some. The repertoire holds over 150,000 clones, with about nine tenths as singletons. Sample: peripheral blood, taken on day 0 of AZD1222 vaccination. The receptor set was obtained from an adult in good health. Both conserved end residues are part of each CDR3. Fields, in order: J gene, D gene, clone size, V gene, CDR3 DNA, CDR3 protein. The D gene is left open where the match is weak. Some rows mark clone size as missing; the rest say once, few, many or name a class of expanded clone.

J: TRBJ1-1
D: -
size: -
V: TRBV11-2
DNA: TGTGCCAGCAGCTTAGTTTCGAACACTGAAGCTTTCTTT
CDR3: CASSLVSNTEAFF

J: TRBJ2-3
D: -
size: once
V: TRBV27
DNA: TGTGCCAGCAGTTTACAGGGTAGCTTTAGCACAGATACGCAGTATTTT
CDR3: CASSLQGSFSTDTQYF

J: TRBJ2-5
D: -
size: -
V: TRBV6-5
DNA: TGTGCCAGCAGTTACTCGGCCCTCCAGGGGGAGACCCAGTACTTC
CDR3: CASSYSALQGETQYF

J: TRBJ2-5
D: -
size: -
V: TRBV24-1
DNA: TGTGCCACCAGTGATTCCCGAGAGACCCAGTACTTC
CDR3: CATSDSRETQYF

J: TRBJ1-5
D: -
size: once
V: TRBV30
DNA: TGTGCCTGGACGTCAGGGTTGAGCAATCAGCCCCAGCATTTT
CDR3: CAWTSGLSNQPQHF

J: TRBJ1-2
D: -
size: -
V: TRBV7-2
DNA: TGTGCCAGCAGCCTTGATCGGTGGGGTCCCAGATATGGCTACACCTTC
CDR3: CASSLDRWGPRYGYTF

J: TRBJ1-2
D: TRBD1
size: -
V: TRBV15
DNA: TGTGCCACCAGCGAACGAGACAGGGGCGGAGGTGGCTACACCTTC
CDR3: CATSERDRGGGGYTF

J: TRBJ1-3
D: TRBD1
size: -
V: TRBV18
DNA: TGTGCCAGCTCACCACTTCGAGGACAGGGTGCAGGAAACACCATATATTTT
CDR3: CASSPLRGQGAGNTIYF

J: TRBJ2-7
D: -
size: -
V: TRBV15
DNA: TGTGCCACCAGCCTTCACCGATCCTACGAGCAGTACTTC
CDR3: CATSLHRSYEQYF

J: TRBJ2-3
D: -
size: -
V: TRBV19
DNA: TGTGCCAGTAGTATAGGACTAGGAGCGGATACGCAGTATTTT
CDR3: CASSIGLGADTQYF

J: TRBJ2-7
D: -
size: once
V: TRBV7-9
DNA: TGTGCCAGCAGCTTAACGTACGAGCAGTACTTC
CDR3: CASSLTYEQYF

J: TRBJ2-2
D: -
size: -
V: TRBV5-6
DNA: TGTGCCAGCAGCCTGACAACGAACACCGGGGAGCTGTTTTTT
CDR3: CASSLTTNTGELFF

J: TRBJ2-7
D: -
size: -
V: TRBV20-1
DNA: TGCAGTGCTAGTCGGGGCAAATCCTACGAGCAGTACTTC
CDR3: CSASRGKSYEQYF

J: TRBJ1-1
D: -
size: once
V: TRBV6-1
DNA: TGTGCCAGCAGTGAATATGGCTACCGGGAAGCTTTCTTT
CDR3: CASSEYGYREAFF

J: TRBJ2-2
D: TRBD1
size: -
V: TRBV7-8
DNA: TGTGCCAGCCAGACCTGGACAGGGGGCGCGGACACCGGGGAGCTGTTTTTT
CDR3: CASQTWTGGADTGELFF

J: TRBJ1-3
D: -
size: -
V: TRBV10-3
DNA: TGTGCGGATGCACCGGGGCTGGGGGACACCATATATTTT
CDR3: CADAPGLGDTIYF

J: TRBJ2-5
D: TRBD2
size: -
V: TRBV5-1
DNA: TGCGCCAGCAGCTTGGGACTAGCGGGGGAGACCCAGTACTTC
CDR3: CASSLGLAGETQYF

J: TRBJ1-3
D: -
size: -
V: TRBV9
DNA: TGTGCCAGCAGCCAAGGGGGGACACACTCTGGAAACACCATATATTTT
CDR3: CASSQGGTHSGNTIYF

J: TRBJ1-2
D: TRBD1
size: -
V: TRBV3-1/TRBV3-2
DNA: TGTGCCAGCAGCCCCTTGGTGGGACAGGGGGATGGCTACACCTTC
CDR3: CASSPLVGQGDGYTF

J: TRBJ1-2
D: TRBD1
size: -
V: TRBV9
DNA: TGTGCCAGCAGCCTGGCAGGGGGCAACTATGGCTACACCTTC
CDR3: CASSLAGGNYGYTF

J: TRBJ1-1
D: -
size: -
V: TRBV18
DNA: TGTGCCAGCTCACTTCTGAACACTGAAGCTTTCTTT
CDR3: CASSLLNTEAFF

J: TRBJ2-1
D: TRBD2
size: -
V: TRBV24-1
DNA: TGTGCCACCAGTGATAGGACTAGCGAGGTTGAGCAGTTCTTC
CDR3: CATSDRTSEVEQFF

J: TRBJ1-2
D: -
size: -
V: TRBV30
DNA: TGTGCCTGGAGTGGAGGCTTAAGCTATGGCTACACCTTC
CDR3: CAWSGGLSYGYTF

J: TRBJ1-1
D: -
size: -
V: TRBV29-1
DNA: TGCAGCGTTATCGGGACTGTGGCGTTGAACACTGAAGCTTTCTTT
CDR3: CSVIGTVALNTEAFF

J: TRBJ1-5
D: -
size: -
V: TRBV7-2
DNA: TGTGCCAGCAGCTTTAGAGGGGGGGGAGGCAATCAGCCCCAGCATTTT
CDR3: CASSFRGGGGNQPQHF

J: TRBJ1-5
D: -
size: -
V: TRBV19
DNA: TGTGCCAGTAGTAACCGTCAACGACCCAATTCCAATCAGCCCCAGCATTTT
CDR3: CASSNRQRPNSNQPQHF

J: TRBJ1-2
D: TRBD1
size: -
V: TRBV30
DNA: TGTGCCTGGAGTCCGGGACAGGGAACCTATGGCTACACCTTC
CDR3: CAWSPGQGTYGYTF

J: TRBJ1-2
D: TRBD1
size: -
V: TRBV5-8
DNA: TGTGCCAGCAGCTTGGTCCAACAGGGGATCTATGGCTACACCTTC
CDR3: CASSLVQQGIYGYTF

J: TRBJ1-6
D: -
size: once
V: TRBV15
DNA: TGTGCCACCAGCCCAGGGAGCTCCTATAATTCACCCCTCCACTTT
CDR3: CATSPGSSYNSPLHF

J: TRBJ1-2
D: -
size: -
V: TRBV5-1
DNA: TGCGCCAGCAGCTTGGCACAGCCTAGGGGCTATGGCTACACCTTC
CDR3: CASSLAQPRGYGYTF

J: TRBJ2-5
D: -
size: -
V: TRBV9
DNA: TGTGCCAGCAGCGTAGGGGGGGCGTCCCAAGAGACCCAGTACTTC
CDR3: CASSVGGASQETQYF

J: TRBJ1-4
D: -
size: -
V: TRBV5-4
DNA: TGTGCCAGCAGCGATAACACTGCAACTAATGAAAAACTGTTTTTT
CDR3: CASSDNTATNEKLFF

J: TRBJ1-1
D: -
size: once
V: TRBV5-6
DNA: TGTGCCAGCAGCTTGGTACGTGTAGGGGGAGGACAACTGAACACTGAAGCTTTCTTT
CDR3: CASSLVRVGGGQLNTEAFF

J: TRBJ1-1
D: TRBD1
size: -
V: TRBV10-2
DNA: TGCGCCAGCAGTGAGGCTGACAGGGTCCAGCGTGAAGCTTTCTTT
CDR3: CASSEADRVQREAFF

J: TRBJ1-1
D: -
size: -
V: TRBV27
DNA: TGTGCCAGCAGTTTGCTAGGGGATGGCACTGAAGCTTTCTTT
CDR3: CASSLLGDGTEAFF

J: TRBJ2-3
D: -
size: once
V: TRBV5-1
DNA: TGCGCCAGCAACTATAAAGGATCGGGTGGGGGGGCTTACCCAGATACGCAGTATTTT
CDR3: CASNYKGSGGGAYPDTQYF

J: TRBJ1-5
D: -
size: -
V: TRBV5-8
DNA: TGTGCCAGCAGCTTCGTTGGGGATTATAGCAATCAGCCCCAGCATTTT
CDR3: CASSFVGDYSNQPQHF

J: TRBJ2-7
D: -
size: -
V: TRBV6-1
DNA: TGTGCCAGCAGCAAGCGGTCCCACTACGAGCAGTACTTC
CDR3: CASSKRSHYEQYF

J: TRBJ2-3
D: -
size: -
V: TRBV28
DNA: TGTGCCAGCACCCTCGGGCAGGGAAGCACAGATACGCAGTATTTT
CDR3: CASTLGQGSTDTQYF

J: TRBJ2-5
D: TRBD2
size: -
V: TRBV4-1
DNA: TGCGCCAGCAGCCACGGACTAGCGGGGGAAGAGACCCAGTACTTC
CDR3: CASSHGLAGEETQYF

J: TRBJ2-5
D: -
size: -
V: TRBV10-2
DNA: TGCGCCAGCAGGAGGGGGGAATGGGAGACCCAGTACTTC
CDR3: CASRRGEWETQYF

J: TRBJ1-5
D: TRBD1
size: -
V: TRBV19
DNA: TGTGCCAGTAGTTGGGGACAGGGAAGTAGCAATCAGCCCCAGCATTTT
CDR3: CASSWGQGSSNQPQHF

J: TRBJ1-3
D: -
size: -
V: TRBV2
DNA: TGTGCCAGCATCGACGGATTCTCTGGAAACACCATATATTTT
CDR3: CASIDGFSGNTIYF

J: TRBJ1-6
D: TRBD1
size: -
V: TRBV28
DNA: TGTGCCAGCACCTACGACAGGGTGTATAATTCACCCCTCCACTTT
CDR3: CASTYDRVYNSPLHF

J: TRBJ2-3
D: TRBD2
size: -
V: TRBV5-1
DNA: TGCGCCAGCAGCGGGGAGGGGAAAGATACGCAGTATTTT
CDR3: CASSGEGKDTQYF

J: TRBJ2-5
D: TRBD2
size: -
V: TRBV7-8
DNA: TGTGCCAGCAGCTTGAGGACTAGCGGGGGTCCTGAGACCCAGTACTTC
CDR3: CASSLRTSGGPETQYF

J: TRBJ1-2
D: TRBD1
size: -
V: TRBV28
DNA: TGTGCCAGCAGTACGCCCGGGACAGGGTATGGCTACACCTTC
CDR3: CASSTPGTGYGYTF